These 4 T cell receptor beta chains were sequenced from one sample in a study of cytomegalovirus exposure and HLA in healthy donors. PCR used 60 Vbeta primers and 13 Jbeta primers. Sequenced by immunoSEQ multiplex PCR; TCRdb stores in-frame clones only, minus some. The repertoire holds 130,000 to 150,000 clones, with over 75% as singletons. Sequencing was performed on PBMCs. The source is a woman in her thirties in good health and CMV-seronegative.

V and J are TRBV7-2 and TRBJ1-2, with TRBD1 matching over 9 bases. The junction had 6 bases not matched to a gene; V was cut back by 3 bases and J by 4 bases. The germline V gene encodes CDR1 SGHTA and CDR2 FQGNSA. CDR3 length: 15 amino acids. DNA of the CDR3: TGTGCCAGCAGCTTGACCTCGACAGGGGGCTATGGCTACACCTTC. It codes for CASSLTSTGGYGYTF.

The chain combines TRBV18 with TRBJ2-3; no definite D call. This CDR3 has 14 amino acids. Trimming shortened V by 0 bases and J by 5 bases, and 9 bases separated the two germline ends. The germline V gene encodes CDR1 KGHSH and CDR2 LQKENI. CDR3 bases: TGTGCCAGCTCACCACCGGTATCAGTAGATACGCAGTATTTT. Residues: CASSPPVSVDTQYF.

This chain connects TRBV18 to TRBJ1-4; D is unclear. The CDR3 length is 12 residues. CDR1 is KGHSH and CDR2 is LQKENI in the germline V gene. V was clipped by 6 bases and J by 8 bases, with 10 bases between them. The CDR3 bases are TGTGCCAGCTCTGCCCGAGGGGAAAAACTGTTTTTT. The encoded protein is CASSARGEKLFF. The variable domain in full, completed from reference TRBV18 and TRBJ1-4, reads NAGVMQNPRHLVRRRGQEARLRCSPMKGHSHVYWYRQLPEEGLKFMVYLQKENIIDESGMPKERFSAEFPKEGPSILRIQQVVRGDSAAYFCASSARGEKLFFGSGTQLSVL.

The chain has TRBV11-1 and TRBJ2-1, with a weak D call TRBD2 (6 bases). Deletions cut 1 base from V and 8 bases from J, with 9 bases between. Looked up from germline, CDR1 is SGHAT and CDR2 is FQDESV (reference sequence). This CDR3 has 13 amino acids. The CDR3 sequence: CASSLEGGYEQFF. In DNA, the CDR3 is TGTGCCAGCAGCTTAGAGGGAGGATATGAGCAGTTCTTC.